Each of the 13 T cell receptor beta chains below was sequenced from the same sample in a study of spatial heterogeneity in lung cancer. The time point was: sample taken at primary tumor resection. Whole RNA was taken from tumor, nontumor lung or frozen PBMC; it was then sequenced unsorted. TCRdb reprocessed the 5' RACE reads with MiXCR, giving one entry per CDR3 protein. Of tens of thousands of distinct CDR3 sequences listed, around 5.5% are singletons. The input for sequencing was PBMCs, taken at surgery. The receptor set was obtained from a male donor with early-stage non-small cell lung cancer.

This clonotype was picked up a small number of times. J is TRBJ1-5 and V is TRBV5-6; a possible D gene is TRBD1 (6 bases). V shed 4 bases and J shed 6 bases, with 14 bases lying between them. CDR1 and CDR2 from the germline V gene are SGHDT and YYEEEE. This CDR3 has 14 amino acids. The CDR3, as DNA: TGTGCCAGCAGCCGAGGGACAAGACTTCAGCCCCAGCATTTT. Protein: CASSRGTRLQPQHF.

This clonotype has more than one count but fewer than ten. The chain employs TRBV11-2 and TRBJ2-1, with D perhaps assigned TRBD1 or TRBD2 (5 bases each). The germline V and J ends were trimmed by 4 bases and 7 bases, with 20 bases remaining between them. This CDR3 region has 16 residues. CDR1 is SGHAT, CDR2 FQNNGV, per germline. The chain's CDR3 is CASSSRVGPPGNEQFF. In nucleotides, the CDR3 is TGTGCCAGCAGCTCGAGGGTGGGGCCTCCGGGGAATGAGCAGTTCTTC.

This clonotype was counted many times. The chain couples TRBV7-2 to TRBJ1-6, with a weak D call TRBD1 (5 bases). Germline CDR1 is SGHTA and CDR2 is FQGNSA. V dropped 5 bases and J dropped 3 bases, with 11 bases sitting between them. The CDR3 totals 15 residues. The CDR3 here is CASSPGRDYNSPLHF. Written as DNA, the CDR3 is TGTGCCAGCAGCCCGGGACGGGACTATAATTCACCCCTCCACTTT.

There are many counts of this clonotype. The rearrangement links TRBV4-1 to TRBJ1-5; D is possibly TRBD1 (5 bases). Germline V gene data show CDR1 as MGHRA and CDR2 as YSYEKL. The CDR3 totals 16 residues. V was clipped by 0 bases and J by 0 bases, with 9 bases between them. Here the CDR3 reads CASSQETQVSNQPQHF. The CDR3 bases are TGCGCCAGCAGCCAAGAAACACAGGTTAGCAATCAGCCCCAGCATTTT.

The chain employs TRBV12-3 or TRBV12-4 and TRBJ1-2; D uncertain. The CDR3 covers 15 residues. The V and J ends lost 6 bases and 4 bases respectively, with 18 bases between them. The DNA for the CDR3 is TGTGCCAGCAGCCCAACTAGGCAGGAGCCCTATGGCTACACCTTC. It specifies CASSPTRQEPYGYTF.

This clonotype was counted many times. In DNA, the CDR3 is TGCAGCGGGGAGGGGGATTTTCGCGGGACTGAAGCTTTCTTT. As protein: CSGEGDFRGTEAFF. V usage is TRBV29-1 and J usage is TRBJ1-1, with D perhaps TRBD1 (6 bases). This CDR3 is 14 amino acids long. CDR1 and CDR2 from the germline V gene are SQVTM and ANQGSEA. The V gene lost 7 bases and the J gene lost 5 bases, with 20 bases spanning the gap. The whole variable domain, filled in from reference TRBV29-1 and TRBJ1-1, reads SAVISQKPSRDICQRGTSLTIQCQVDSQVTMMFWYRQQPGQSLTLIATANQGSEATYESGFVIDKFPISRPNLTFSTLTVSNMSPEDSSIYLCSGEGDFRGTEAFFGQGTRLTVV.

This clonotype came up many times. The V gene is TRBV19, the J gene TRBJ1-5; 7 bases align to TRBD1. With V trimmed by 4 bases and J by 2 bases, 5 bases remained unmatched. The CDR3 covers 15 residues. Germline CDR1 reads LNHDA; CDR2 reads SQIVND (reference sequence). The CDR3 is CASSTQGVRNQPQHF. In DNA form, the CDR3 reads TGTGCCAGTAGTACGCAGGGGGTGCGCAATCAGCCCCAGCATTTT.

This clonotype has a count of ten or more. This chain joins TRBV7-8 and TRBJ2-3, with D possibly being TRBD1 or TRBD2 (5 bases each). There are 17 residues in the CDR3. V lost 1 base, J lost 0 bases, and 14 bases lay in between. Germline lookup yields CDR1 SGHVS and CDR2 FQNEAQ. This CDR3 reads CASSLEHLGVSTDTQYF. CDR3 nucleotides: TGTGCCAGCAGCTTAGAACACCTGGGGGTTAGCACAGATACGCAGTATTTT.

The chain links TRBV15 to TRBJ2-7, with 7 bases matching TRBD2. Germline CDR1 reads LNHNV; CDR2 reads YYDKDF (reference sequence). The CDR3 is made up of 15 amino acids. V lost 5 bases to trimming and J lost 2 bases; unmatched junction nucleotides: 9. The CDR3 loop reads CATSPGGVSTYEQYF. CDR3 nucleotides: TGTGCCACCAGCCCGGGAGGAGTTTCTACCTACGAGCAGTACTTC.

The rearrangement links TRBV3-1 to TRBJ1-4, with TRBD1 matching over 8 bases. Germline V gene data show CDR1 as LGHDT and CDR2 as YNNKEL (reference sequence). CDR3 length equals 15 residues. V gave up 4 bases and J gave up 5 bases; unmatched junction bases: 6. The DNA of the CDR3 is TGTGCCAGCAGCCCCCGGACAGGGCAGAATGAAAAACTGTTTTTT. As protein: CASSPRTGQNEKLFF.

The rearrangement links TRBV4-3 to TRBJ2-2; perhaps D is TRBD1 or TRBD2 (5 bases each). The CDR3 runs 16 residues. The V end was cut by 4 bases, the J end by 2 bases, with 14 bases between. Germline V gives CDR1 LGHNA, CDR2 YSLEER. CDR3 protein: CASSPYGTDNTGELFF. DNA of the CDR3: TGCGCCAGCAGCCCGTATGGGACCGACAACACCGGGGAGCTGTTTTTT.

This clonotype was counted ten times or more. The V gene is TRBV19, the J gene TRBJ2-1, with 7 bases aligning to TRBD2. Trimming cost V 3 bases and J 4 bases; bases outside gene matches: 18. The CDR3 has 19 amino acids. Germline lookup yields CDR1 LNHDA and CDR2 SQIVND (reference sequence). CDR3 nucleotides: TGTGCCAGTAGTATCCTATCTCGGGACTATAGCGGGTCATACAATGAGCAGTTCTTC. It yields the protein CASSILSRDYSGSYNEQFF.

This clonotype was observed many times. V is TRBV6-4 and J is TRBJ2-3, with TRBD2 matching over 7 bases. From germline, CDR1 is MRHNA and CDR2 SNTAGT. Trimming cost V 3 bases and J 4 bases; bases outside gene matches: 7. The CDR3 is made up of 15 amino acids. The CDR3 is CASSESASGPDTQYF. CDR3 DNA sequence: TGTGCCAGCAGTGAGTCGGCTAGCGGTCCAGATACGCAGTATTTT.